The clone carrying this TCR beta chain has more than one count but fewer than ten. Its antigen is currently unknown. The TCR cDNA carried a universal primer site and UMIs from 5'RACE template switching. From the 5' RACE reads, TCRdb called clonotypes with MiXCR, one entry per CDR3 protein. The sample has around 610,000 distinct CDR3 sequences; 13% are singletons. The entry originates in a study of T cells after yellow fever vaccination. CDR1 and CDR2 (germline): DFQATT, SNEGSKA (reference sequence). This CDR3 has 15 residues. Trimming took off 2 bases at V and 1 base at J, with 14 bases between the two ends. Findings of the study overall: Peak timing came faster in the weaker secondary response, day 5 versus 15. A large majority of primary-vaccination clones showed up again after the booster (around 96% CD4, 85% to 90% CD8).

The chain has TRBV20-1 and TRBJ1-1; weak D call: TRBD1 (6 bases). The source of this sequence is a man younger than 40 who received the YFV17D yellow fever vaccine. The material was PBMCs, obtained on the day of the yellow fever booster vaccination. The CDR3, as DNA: TGCAGTGCTAGATACTTGGGGGCCGGGAACACTGAAGCTTTCTTT. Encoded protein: CSARYLGAGNTEAFF.